A selection of T cell receptor beta chains follows, all from one sample in a study of control samples from healthy donors and cancer patients. Libraries were prepared by immunoSEQ multiplex PCR; TCRdb keeps only in-frame clonotypes and omits some of them. Of 150,000 to 200,000 clones listed, around nine tenths were seen once; the top ten hold 12%. The sample consisted of blood. The receptor set was obtained from a man younger than 40 in good health. Each CDR3 is given with its conserved first and last residue. The D gene is left open where the match is weak.

cdr3_nt: TGTGCCAGCAGTACCAGCTACGAGCAGTACTTC; cdr3_aa: CASSTSYEQYF; d_call: NA; v_call: TRBV2; j_call: TRBJ2-7
cdr3_nt: TGTGCCAGCAGCTTGCGGGAGAATACGCAGTATTTT; cdr3_aa: CASSLRENTQYF; d_call: TRBD2; v_call: TRBV7-9; j_call: TRBJ2-3
cdr3_nt: TGTGCCAGCAGCTTACAGGCCGGACCCTCTAGCTCCTACGAGCAGTACTTC; cdr3_aa: CASSLQAGPSSSYEQYF; d_call: NA; v_call: TRBV7-3; j_call: TRBJ2-7
cdr3_nt: TGTGCCAGCAGCTTAGCCCCGACAGGGGCCTATGGCTACACCTTC; cdr3_aa: CASSLAPTGAYGYTF; d_call: TRBD1; v_call: TRBV7-8; j_call: TRBJ1-2
cdr3_nt: TGTGCCAGCAGTTTAGCTCGGGAGGATGAGCAGTTCTTC; cdr3_aa: CASSLAREDEQFF; d_call: TRBD2; v_call: TRBV12-3/TRBV12-4; j_call: TRBJ2-1
cdr3_nt: TGCGCCAGCAGCCAAGCGGCCGGGCCGAACACTGAAGCTTTCTTT; cdr3_aa: CASSQAAGPNTEAFF; d_call: NA; v_call: TRBV4-1; j_call: TRBJ1-1
cdr3_nt: TGTGCCAGCAGTTCGGATGATGACACTGAAGCTTTCTTT; cdr3_aa: CASSSDDDTEAFF; d_call: NA; v_call: TRBV28; j_call: TRBJ1-1
cdr3_nt: TGTGCCAGCAGCTTGGAAGCCCGGGAGGAGACCCAGTACTTC; cdr3_aa: CASSLEAREETQYF; d_call: NA; v_call: TRBV5-4; j_call: TRBJ2-5
cdr3_nt: TGTGCCAGCTCACCCGGGACAGGTAGCTCTGGAAACACCATATATTTT; cdr3_aa: CASSPGTGSSGNTIYF; d_call: TRBD1; v_call: TRBV18; j_call: TRBJ1-3
cdr3_nt: TGCAGCGTTGAAGAGGACTCCTCCGAGCAGTACTTC; cdr3_aa: CSVEEDSSEQYF; d_call: NA; v_call: TRBV29-1; j_call: TRBJ2-7
cdr3_nt: TGTGCCAGCTCACCGACAGGGGCCGGGCAGCCCCAGCATTTT; cdr3_aa: CASSPTGAGQPQHF; d_call: TRBD1; v_call: TRBV18; j_call: TRBJ1-5
cdr3_nt: TGTGCCAGCCGGCAGTACAGGGGCACCTACGAGCAGTACTTC; cdr3_aa: CASRQYRGTYEQYF; d_call: TRBD1; v_call: TRBV6-6; j_call: TRBJ2-7
cdr3_nt: TGTGCCAGCTCACCGCAAGAGACCCAGTACTTC; cdr3_aa: CASSPQETQYF; d_call: NA; v_call: TRBV18; j_call: TRBJ2-5
cdr3_nt: TGTGCCACCCAGCGAATCTCCGAAGCTTTCTTT; cdr3_aa: CATQRISEAFF; d_call: NA; v_call: TRBV28; j_call: TRBJ1-1
cdr3_nt: TGCAGCGTTCCGCGTCAGAGGACTTTTTACAATGAGCAGTTCTTC; cdr3_aa: CSVPRQRTFYNEQFF; d_call: NA; v_call: TRBV29-1; j_call: TRBJ2-1
cdr3_nt: TGTGCCAGCAGCTTAGCGATGGGACTCTTTAGCAATCAGCCCCAGCATTTT; cdr3_aa: CASSLAMGLFSNQPQHF; d_call: NA; v_call: TRBV7-2; j_call: TRBJ1-5
cdr3_nt: TGTGCCAGTAGTGTTACCGGGACAGGGTGGGGCTACGAGCAGTACTTC; cdr3_aa: CASSVTGTGWGYEQYF; d_call: TRBD1; v_call: TRBV19; j_call: TRBJ2-7
cdr3_nt: TGCGCCAGCAGCCCCGGGACAGGATACTACGAGCAGTACTTC; cdr3_aa: CASSPGTGYYEQYF; d_call: TRBD1; v_call: TRBV5-1; j_call: TRBJ2-7